Each of the 4 T cell receptor beta chains below was sequenced from the same sample in a study of beta chain features in type 1 diabetes. cDNA synthesis used the whole RNA isolate, giving expressed TCRB sequences. The table came from immunoSEQ multiplex PCR; TCRdb's copy has only in-frame clones and leaves some out. The sample lists roughly 170,000 clones, approximately 13% seen once, with 0.62% in the top ten. Sequencing used central memory CD4+ T cells from blood. Receptor source: a woman under 30 in good health.

This clone occurred a few times. V and J are TRBV5-6 and TRBJ1-5; tentative D call: TRBD1 (6 bases). V was trimmed by 1 base and J by 0 bases, leaving 8 bases between them. There are 15 residues in the CDR3. Germline V gene lookup returns CDR1 SGHDT and CDR2 YYEEEE. The CDR3 sequence is CASSLQQGSNQPQHF. The DNA for the CDR3 is TGTGCCAGCAGCTTGCAACAGGGTAGCAATCAGCCCCAGCATTTT.

The genes are TRBV11-2 and TRBJ1-1; D gene unclear. V was clipped by 5 bases and J by 1 base, with 5 bases between them. The CDR3 contains 12 residues. Germline V gives CDR1 SGHAT, CDR2 FQNNGV. CDR3 nucleotides: TGTGCCAGCAGCCTACGGAACACTGAAGCTTTCTTT. It encodes CASSLRNTEAFF.

In this sample, this clone turned up a few times. The chain joins TRBV5-1 to TRBJ2-1; the match to TRBD2 covers 13 bases. The germline V gene has CDR1 SGHRS and CDR2 YFSETQ. The trim removed 4 bases at V and 0 bases at J, leaving 4 bases unmatched. This CDR3 has 17 amino acids. The CDR3 nucleotides read TGCGCCAGCAGCGAGGGACTAGCGGGACCCTCCTACAATGAGCAGTTCTTC. Translating gives CASSEGLAGPSYNEQFF.

The J gene is TRBJ1-2, the V gene TRBV4-1, with D possibly being TRBD1 (5 bases). The germline gives CDR1 MGHRA, CDR2 YSYEKL. This CDR3 spans 16 amino acids. V lost 0 bases and J 3 bases, leaving 14 bases between the germline ends. Here the CDR3 DNA reads TGCGCCAGCAGCCAAGATTACCAGGGTAGGCACTATGGCTACACCTTC. Protein sequence: CASSQDYQGRHYGYTF.